This is a list of T cell receptor beta chains from one sample in a study of T cell repertoires in cytomegalovirus infection. TCRdb reprocessed the reads via MiXCR and lists one record per CDR3 protein. The profile shows about 130,000 distinct CDR3 sequences, around 32% of them singletons. No antigen has been identified for these receptors. This specimen was CD8+ T cells from cultured PBMCs, taken from culture after CMV antigen stimulation. All receptors come from a human donor in good health (CMV status not recorded). Some clones in this sample may be carry-over from other donors' samples. CDR3s include the opening cysteine and the closing phenylalanine or tryptophan. A D gene is named only where the DNA matches it firmly. Not every row has a clone size; where given, it reads once, few, many or a size class.

CDR3aa | CDR3nt | j_gene | d_gene | abundance | v_gene
CASSLAPGLAGNNEQFF | TGTGCCAGCAGCTTAGCGCCAGGACTAGCGGGGAACAATGAGCAGTTCTTC | TRBJ2-1 | TRBD2 | many | TRBV7-2
CASSQEAGATPGAFF | TGCGCCAGCAGCCAAGAGGCAGGGGCTACGCCTGGCGCTTTCTTT | TRBJ1-1 | - | - | TRBV4-1
CASSLVSPTDTQYF | TGTGCCAGCAGCTTAGTCAGCCCCACAGATACGCAGTATTTT | TRBJ2-3 | - | - | TRBV7-2
CASSLATGDTEAFF | TGCGCCAGCAGCTTGGCCACGGGGGACACTGAAGCTTTCTTT | TRBJ1-1 | - | few | TRBV5-1
CASSLTELREQFF | TGTGCCAGCAGCTTAACAGAACTCAGGGAGCAGTTCTTC | TRBJ2-1 | - | - | TRBV7-9
CASSRIRDANTGELFF | TGCGCCAGCAGCCGAATCAGGGACGCGAACACCGGGGAGCTGTTTTTT | TRBJ2-2 | - | - | TRBV4-1
CASSLMSGNTGELFF | TGTGCCAGCAGCTTAATGTCGGGGAACACCGGGGAGCTGTTTTTT | TRBJ2-2 | - | many | TRBV7-6
CASSQEAWPREQFF | TGCGCCAGCAGCCAAGAGGCCTGGCCGCGGGAGCAGTTCTTC | TRBJ2-1 | - | - | TRBV4-1
CASSLEAAGTDTQYF | TGTGCCAGCAGCTTAGAGGCAGCGGGGACAGATACGCAGTATTTT | TRBJ2-3 | TRBD2 | few | TRBV11-1
CASGEFNEQFF | TGTGCCAGCGGGGAATTCAATGAGCAGTTCTTC | TRBJ2-1 | - | - | TRBV6-1
CASSLGVGGSSYEQYF | TGTGCCAGCAGCTTAGGGGTGGGGGGGTCCTCCTACGAGCAGTACTTC | TRBJ2-7 | TRBD2 | - | TRBV7-8
CSARWLNTEAFF | TGCAGTGCTAGGTGGCTGAACACTGAAGCTTTCTTT | TRBJ1-1 | - | once | TRBV20-1
CASSWKATGETQYF | TGTGCCAGCAGCTGGAAGGCCACCGGAGAGACCCAGTACTTC | TRBJ2-5 | - | few | TRBV11-2
CASSLRPEGETQYF | TGTGCCAGCAGCTTAAGACCGGAGGGAGAGACCCAGTACTTC | TRBJ2-5 | - | - | TRBV7-4
CASRSDSATNEQFF | TGTGCCAGCAGATCTGACTCCGCCACCAATGAGCAGTTCTTC | TRBJ2-1 | - | many | TRBV7-9
CSARDPLAGVQETQYF | TGCAGTGCTAGAGATCCGTTGGCGGGGGTCCAAGAGACCCAGTACTTC | TRBJ2-5 | TRBD2 | - | TRBV20-1
CASSPRYQPQHF | TGTGCCAGTAGTCCACGGTATCAGCCCCAGCATTTT | TRBJ1-5 | - | - | TRBV19
CSVGGARQGSVLEQYF | TGCAGCGTTGGAGGGGCCCGACAGGGGTCTGTTTTAGAGCAGTACTTC | TRBJ2-7 | TRBD1 | few | TRBV29-1
CASSSRTGWYGYTF | TGTGCCAGCAGTTCGAGGACAGGGTGGTATGGCTACACCTTC | TRBJ1-2 | TRBD1 | few | TRBV6-5
CASSLGWRGTPMNTEAFF | TGCGCCAGCAGCTTGGGGTGGCGGGGAACCCCCATGAACACTGAAGCTTTCTTT | TRBJ1-1 | - | few | TRBV5-1
CASSLPRVQPRETQYF | TGTGCCAGCAGTTTGCCCCGGGTCCAGCCTCGGGAGACCCAGTACTTC | TRBJ2-5 | - | - | TRBV27
CASSQAQGPYGYTF | TGCGCCAGCAGCCAAGCCCAGGGACCCTATGGCTACACCTTC | TRBJ1-2 | - | many | TRBV4-1
CASSPRETHEQYF | TGTGCCAGCTCGCCCAGGGAGACCCACGAGCAGTACTTC | TRBJ2-7 | - | - | TRBV18
CASSLGERLVYEQYF | TGTGCCAGCAGCTTGGGCGAGCGGTTGGTCTATGAGCAGTACTTC | TRBJ2-7 | - | few | TRBV7-8
CASSPGWHGYTF | TGTGCCAGCAGCCCCGGGTGGCATGGCTACACCTTC | TRBJ1-2 | - | - | TRBV7-4
CASSLGYGVHEQYF | TGTGCCAGCAGCTTAGGGTACGGGGTCCACGAGCAGTACTTC | TRBJ2-7 | - | many | TRBV7-3
CASITPGEGTEAFF | TGTGCCAGCATCACCCCTGGGGAGGGCACTGAAGCTTTCTTT | TRBJ1-1 | - | - | TRBV7-9
CASSDVGQYF | TGTGCCAGCAGCGACGTTGGGCAGTACTTC | TRBJ2-7 | - | few | TRBV28
CATSRGPTEAPYNEQFF | TGTGCCACCAGCAGGGGACCGACAGAGGCTCCTTACAATGAGCAGTTCTTC | TRBJ2-1 | - | - | TRBV15
CASSLDRAPTDTQYF | TGTGCCAGCAGCTTGGACAGGGCCCCCACAGATACGCAGTATTTT | TRBJ2-3 | - | few | TRBV5-6
CASSQGSGGVSYGYTF | TGTGCCAGCAGCCAAGGTTCCGGCGGAGTAAGCTATGGCTACACCTTC | TRBJ1-2 | - | - | TRBV4-2
CASSLAAGPLHYGYTF | TGTGCCAGCAGCTTAGCGGCAGGGCCTCTTCACTATGGCTACACCTTC | TRBJ1-2 | - | - | TRBV7-9
CASRHRADGYTF | TGTGCCAGCCGGCACAGGGCGGATGGCTACACCTTC | TRBJ1-2 | - | - | TRBV12-3/TRBV12-4
CASSPILSPSEKLFF | TGTGCCAGCAGCCCGATTCTATCCCCGAGTGAAAAACTGTTTTTT | TRBJ1-4 | - | few | TRBV7-6
CASKSIDYRGYTF | TGTGCCAGCAAGAGCATCGATTATCGTGGCTACACCTTC | TRBJ1-2 | - | - | TRBV27
CASSQDQGGNTEAFF | TGCGCCAGCAGCCAAGATCAAGGGGGGAACACTGAAGCTTTCTTT | TRBJ1-1 | - | many | TRBV4-1
CASIGGRVRYNEQFF | TGTGCCAGCATCGGAGGTCGCGTAAGGTACAATGAGCAGTTCTTC | TRBJ2-1 | - | - | TRBV7-4
CASSQEGSYEQYF | TGTGCCAGCAGCCAAGAGGGGTCCTACGAGCAGTACTTC | TRBJ2-7 | - | - | TRBV4-2
CASSDKTYEQYF | TGTGCCAGCAGTGATAAGACTTACGAGCAGTACTTC | TRBJ2-7 | - | - | TRBV7-9
CASSFWGAHEQFF | TGTGCCAGCAGCTTCTGGGGGGCGCATGAGCAGTTCTTC | TRBJ2-1 | - | few | TRBV5-6
CASSTHSGGDSYQETQYF | TGTGCCAGCAGTACCCATAGCGGGGGGGACTCGTACCAAGAGACCCAGTACTTC | TRBJ2-5 | TRBD2 | - | TRBV12-3/TRBV12-4
CASSFSRGTEAFF | TGTGCCAGCAGTTTCTCAAGGGGAACTGAAGCTTTCTTT | TRBJ1-1 | - | many | TRBV12-3/TRBV12-4
CASNRVEGDEQYF | TGTGCCAGCAACCGCGTGGAGGGCGACGAGCAGTACTTC | TRBJ2-7 | - | - | TRBV28
CASSPVDRAGEQYF | TGTGCCAGTAGTCCCGTGGACAGGGCCGGCGAGCAGTACTTC | TRBJ2-7 | TRBD1 | once | TRBV19
CASSFSGTSSYNEQFF | TGTGCCAGCAGTTTTTCGGGTACCAGCTCCTACAATGAGCAGTTCTTC | TRBJ2-1 | - | - | TRBV12-3/TRBV12-4
CASSYSPGAMNTEAFF | TGTGCCAGCAGTTACTCCCCTGGGGCTATGAACACTGAAGCTTTCTTT | TRBJ1-1 | - | - | TRBV6-8
CSARIARTFEAFF | TGCAGTGCTAGAATCGCCAGGACCTTCGAAGCTTTCTTT | TRBJ1-1 | - | - | TRBV20-1
CASSQGGGTDNEQFF | TGTGCCAGCAGCCAAGGGGGTGGTACAGACAATGAGCAGTTCTTC | TRBJ2-1 | - | - | TRBV4-2
CASSLQLSGETQYF | TGTGCCAGCAGCTTACAGTTATCGGGAGAGACCCAGTACTTC | TRBJ2-5 | - | - | TRBV7-9
CASSQTGFRTEAFF | TGTGCCAGCAGCCAAACAGGGTTTAGGACTGAAGCTTTCTTT | TRBJ1-1 | - | - | TRBV28